These T cell receptor beta chains were read from a single sample in a study of PD-L1 blockade in urothelial cancer. Data came from immunoSEQ multiplex PCR; TCRdb stores just in-frame clones and leaves some out. The repertoire holds 85,000 to 90,000 clones, with over 65% as singletons. The specimen comprised PBMCs, sampled around atezolizumab (anti-PD-L1) treatment. The origin of the receptors is a man in his sixties with urothelial cancer. CDR3s include the opening cysteine and the closing phenylalanine or tryptophan. Each record gives: V gene, J gene, CDR3 protein.

TRBV7-2	TRBJ2-2	CASSFLTGVTGELFF
TRBV27	TRBJ1-3	CASSERRGGPGNTIYF
TRBV5-5	TRBJ2-1	CASSLWYPSSYNEQFF
TRBV27	TRBJ2-6	CASSLLSSSGANVLTF
TRBV10-3	TRBJ2-7	CAISDPLYRPYEQYF
TRBV10-2	TRBJ2-2	CASSDPLGLRGHNSLTGELFF
TRBV27	TRBJ2-5	CASSPINRGTGETQYF
TRBV4-1	TRBJ2-7	CASSHPQGITGREQYF
TRBV10-1	TRBJ2-7	CASSEDGSPYEQYF
TRBV4-1	TRBJ1-1	CASSQDPPGWLVVLRVF
TRBV20-1	TRBJ2-7	CSARRYEQYF
TRBV5-1	TRBJ1-6	CASSSWTGTADRNSPLHF
TRBV29-1	TRBJ2-7	CSVEDPSGSYEQYF
TRBV30	TRBJ2-7	CAWNPKTSGGAHEQYF
TRBV29-1	TRBJ2-5	CSGIQGALGTQYF
TRBV5-1	TRBJ2-3	CASSLGGQAVDTQYF
TRBV7-8	TRBJ1-1	CASSQLEGQGITEAFF
TRBV9	TRBJ2-7	CASSPGGSSYEQYF
TRBV10-3	TRBJ2-3	CAITGANTDTQYF
TRBV6-1	TRBJ2-1	CASSERGRGGTNEQFF
TRBV11-2	TRBJ2-7	CASSLVTRDRRYF
TRBV29-1	TRBJ1-2	CSGMRANYGYTF
TRBV5-4	TRBJ2-5	CASSRLAGQETQYF
TRBV5-1	TRBJ2-7	CASSLPRGTVNYEQYF
TRBV18	TRBJ2-5	CASSADRPYYF
TRBV28	TRBJ2-7	CATTLAVNYEQYF
TRBV27	TRBJ1-2	CASSIQGDYGYTF
TRBV7-8	TRBJ2-6	CASSLRDTTRSGANVLTF
TRBV4-1	TRBJ1-2	CASSQPRDFLGGYTF
TRBV30	TRBJ1-2	CAWHRAMGYGYTF
TRBV6-5	TRBJ2-7	CASSADGFPYEQYF
TRBV7-3	TRBJ2-5	CASSLVGSGSEETQYF
TRBV6-1	TRBJ2-7	CASRNGQGYEQYF
TRBV7-2	TRBJ1-1	CASSYRIWDRGASTEAFF
TRBV15	TRBJ1-3	CATSRARTVAPTSGNTIYF
TRBV7-3	TRBJ2-3	CASSPHRPGGVADTQYF
TRBV9	TRBJ1-1	CASSVMDSRWGEAFF
TRBV28	TRBJ2-1	CASSFGRAVEQFF
TRBV18	TRBJ2-7	CASSPVTPYEQYF
TRBV5-1	TRBJ1-2	CASSWTGNYGYTF
TRBV27	TRBJ2-5	CASSLSGLETQYF
TRBV7-9	TRBJ2-4	CASSLSTRGHQYF
TRBV4-1	TRBJ2-5	CASSDRIFGETQYF
TRBV6-6	TRBJ2-1	CASSYSRAGLRNEQFF
TRBV7-7	TRBJ1-5	CASSHGPGQPQHF
TRBV9	TRBJ2-7	CASSVTGTGGSYEQYF
TRBV7-7	TRBJ1-5	CASSYTGGPQPQHF
TRBV7-2	TRBJ2-2	CASSLEGIGTGELFF
TRBV27	TRBJ1-1	CASRKTGGTAGAFF
TRBV7-8	TRBJ1-1	CASSPGRSNTEAFF
TRBV28	TRBJ2-2	CASRDRELFF
TRBV7-9	TRBJ2-1	CASSLGAGGSYNEQFF
TRBV7-9	TRBJ2-3	CASSLGTGSGDTQYF
TRBV5-4	TRBJ2-1	CASTLEASNYNEQFF
TRBV27	TRBJ2-7	CASSLLMRGYEQYF
TRBV7-3	TRBJ2-1	CASSSVWRGGPNEQFF